This passage covers 24 T cell receptor beta chains from one sample sequenced in a study of cytomegalovirus exposure and HLA in healthy donors. Researchers ran the PCR with 60 Vbeta and 13 Jbeta primers. Some clones are missing from TCRdb's copy, which holds only in-frame ones; the method was immunoSEQ multiplex PCR. The repertoire holds under 150,000 clones, 70% to 75% seen once, with 14% in the top ten. Sequenced sample: PBMCs. Receptors originate from a human donor in good health.

CDR3 nucleotide sequence: TGTGCCAGCAGACTGGCCCTCGGACTAGCGGGAGCGCCCCACGAGCAGTACTTC. It yields the protein CASRLALGLAGAPHEQYF. The chain uses TRBV2 and TRBJ2-7, with 13 bases fitting TRBD2. V shed 6 bases and J 5 bases; nucleotides not matched to a gene: 16. Per the germline V gene, CDR1 is SNHLY and CDR2 is FYNNEI. The CDR3 has 18 residues. Drawing the rest from reference TRBV2 and TRBJ2-7, the complete variable domain is EPEVTQTPSHQVTQMGQEVILRCVPISNHLYFYWYRQILGQKVEFLVSFYNNEISEKSEIFDDQFSVERPDGSNFTLKIRSTKLEDSAMYFCASRLALGLAGAPHEQYFGPGTRLTVT.

This clone has a handful of counts. This chain connects TRBV11-3 to TRBJ1-4; TRBD1 matches at 7 bases. There are 15 residues in the CDR3. V lost 5 bases, J lost 2 bases, and 5 bases stayed unmatched. Germline values: CDR1 SGHNT, CDR2 YENEEA. The CDR3 protein is CASSRATGTNEKLFF. In nucleotides, the CDR3 is TGTGCCAGCAGCCGAGCGACAGGGACTAATGAAAAACTGTTTTTT.

The V gene is TRBV5-4, the J gene TRBJ2-2; no reliable D call. V lost 4 bases to trimming and J lost 4 bases, with 8 bases between them. Looked up from germline, CDR1 is SGHNT and CDR2 is YYREEE (reference sequence). The CDR3 covers 13 residues. As DNA, the CDR3 is TGTGCCAGCAGCCGAATTAGCACCGGGGAGCTGTTTTTT. This encodes CASSRISTGELFF.

This rearrangement joins TRBV7-2 to TRBJ1-3; 7 bases match TRBD1. CDR1 and CDR2 (germline): SGHTA, FQGNSA. V lost 4 bases, J lost 0 bases, and 6 bases stayed unmatched. The CDR3 length is 16 residues. The chain's CDR3 is CASSSPDRHSGNTIYF. The CDR3 coding sequence is TGTGCCAGCAGCTCCCCGGACAGGCACTCTGGAAACACCATATATTTT.

This clone was seen more than once but under ten times. The chain joins TRBV27 to TRBJ1-5, with D possibly matching TRBD1 (6 bases). The CDR3 loop spans 16 amino acids. The ends were cut back, 1 base at V and 3 bases at J, with 13 bases in the middle. The germline V gene has CDR1 MNHEY and CDR2 SMNVEV (reference sequence). This CDR3 is CASSLWARGLNQPQHF. Here the CDR3 DNA reads TGTGCCAGCAGTTTATGGGCCAGGGGCCTCAATCAGCCCCAGCATTTT.

The chain combines TRBV29-1 with TRBJ2-3; the D gene is possibly TRBD2 (6 bases). This CDR3 comprises 13 residues. Germline loops: CDR1 SQVTM, CDR2 ANQGSEA. Trimming took 8 bases from V and 0 from J, leaving 12 bases between them. DNA of the CDR3: TGCAGCACTCTAGCGTATAGCACAGATACGCAGTATTTT. The encoded protein is CSTLAYSTDTQYF.

A few counts support this clone. The gene calls are TRBV29-1 and TRBJ2-1; 9 nucleotides line up with TRBD1. Germline lookup yields CDR1 SQVTM and CDR2 ANQGSEA. The CDR3 is 14 residues long. After removal of 4 bases from V and 9 bases from J, the junction contained 10 bases not matched to a gene. In nucleotides, the CDR3 is TGCAGCGTTGTAAGCGGGACAGGGTTATCTGAGCAGTTCTTC. This sequence encodes CSVVSGTGLSEQFF.

This clone was recorded a few times. This chain links TRBV7-6 with TRBJ1-1; D call uncertain. Germline CDR1 is SGHVS and CDR2 is FNYEAQ. Trimming removed 1 base at V and 1 base at J, with 10 bases between. CDR3 size: 15 residues. CDR3 sequence reads: CASSLEAQTNTEAFF. The DNA for the CDR3 is TGTGCCAGCAGCTTAGAGGCACAGACGAACACTGAAGCTTTCTTT.

This clone was observed a single time. The V and J genes are TRBV2 and TRBJ2-7; D ambiguous. With 3 bases removed from V and 5 bases from J, the gap between germline ends came to 5 bases. Germline V gene lookup returns CDR1 SNHLY and CDR2 FYNNEI. The CDR3 is 11 amino acids. The CDR3 loop reads CASSEPDEQYF. The CDR3 nucleotides read TGTGCCAGCAGTGAGCCAGACGAGCAGTACTTC.

This clone was seen only once. This chain joins TRBV25-1 and TRBJ2-5; 10 nucleotides match TRBD1. TRBJ2-7 explains the end of the DNA better; the J call may be wrong. Germline lookup yields CDR1 MGHDK and CDR2 SYGVNS. The length of the CDR3 is 15 residues. CDR3 in amino acids: CASSELGTGDYEQYF. The CDR3 DNA reads as TGTGCCAGCAGTGAATTAGGGACAGGGGACTACGAGCAGTACTTC.

The chain recombines TRBV5-1 with TRBJ2-7, with TRBD2 as a possible D gene (6 bases). The CDR3 covers 15 residues. Germline-derived CDR1 and CDR2 are SGHRS and YFSETQ. Trimming stripped 1 base from V and 5 bases from J, with 16 bases between. CDR3 coding DNA: TGCGCCAGCAGCTTGTCATCGGGAGTGGGTAACGAGCAGTACTTC. Encoded protein: CASSLSSGVGNEQYF.

The chain recombines TRBV5-1 with TRBJ2-2; the match to TRBD2 covers 7 bases. This CDR3 is built from 15 residues. V was pared by 4 bases and J by 7 bases, with 10 bases of the junction left unmatched. The V gene's germline CDR1 is SGHRS and CDR2 YFSETQ. CDR3 DNA: TGCGCCAGCAGCCCGGCCGCGGGGGTAGGCGGGGAGCTGTTTTTT. This codes for CASSPAAGVGGELFF.

The CDR3 spells CSVPGGSYEQYF. The CDR3 DNA reads TGCAGCGTTCCAGGGGGCTCCTACGAGCAGTACTTC. The gene calls are TRBV29-1 and TRBJ2-7, with 7 nucleotides matching TRBD1. The CDR3 spans 12 residues. Germline CDR1 SQVTM, CDR2 ANQGSEA. V shed 5 bases, J shed 0 bases, and the junction held 1 base outside the gene matches.

This clone was recorded a few times. The V call is TRBV19, the J call TRBJ1-4; no reliable D call. This CDR3 comprises 13 residues. Germline CDR1 LNHDA, CDR2 SQIVND (reference sequence). Between the trimmed V and J ends, which lost 7 bases and 5 bases, there was a span of 11 bases. Here the CDR3 reads CASTRVGNEKLFF. The CDR3 region has the DNA TGTGCCAGTACACGGGTCGGCAATGAAAAACTGTTTTTT.

The chain has TRBV11-3 and TRBJ2-7, with D perhaps TRBD2 (6 bases). Germline-derived CDR1 and CDR2 are SGHNT and YENEEA. The ends were cut back, 4 bases at V and 4 bases at J, with 17 bases in the middle. There are 15 residues in the CDR3. The CDR3 DNA reads TGTGCCAGCAGCTCAATGGCGGGAAAGGGGTACGAGCAGTACTTC. Translated, it gives CASSSMAGKGYEQYF.

The chain carries TRBV6-5 and TRBJ2-5; D possibly corresponds to TRBD1 (5 bases). In germline, CDR1 is MNHEY, CDR2 SVGAGI. The V and J ends lost 5 bases and 7 bases respectively, with 14 bases between them. The CDR3 consists of 13 residues. Here the CDR3 DNA reads TGTGCCAGCAGTGACAGTATTTTGGGGACCCAGTACTTC. Translating gives CASSDSILGTQYF.

The chain uses TRBV7-9 and TRBJ1-1, with TRBD1 as a possible D gene (6 bases). The V gene's germline CDR1 is SEHNR and CDR2 FQNEAQ (reference sequence). V was pared by 5 bases and J by 3 bases, with 10 bases between. This CDR3 has 13 amino acids. The CDR3 bases are TGTGCCAGCAGCCTCCCAGGGGACACTGAAGCTTTCTTT. The encoded protein is CASSLPGDTEAFF.

This clone appeared a few times. The chain carries TRBV11-2 and TRBJ2-1; D is possibly TRBD2 (6 bases). Germline CDR1 and CDR2: SGHAT and FQNNGV. This CDR3 comprises 16 residues. V lost 2 bases to trimming and J lost 0 bases, with 11 bases between them. In nucleotides, the CDR3 is TGTGCCAGCAGCTTAACCTTGACTAGCTCCTACAATGAGCAGTTCTTC. Translating it yields CASSLTLTSSYNEQFF.

In regard to this clone: Other DNA variants within this sample encode the same CDR3. The chain employs TRBV20-1 and TRBJ2-7; D is uncertain. The CDR3 is 11 residues long. Trimming stripped 1 base from V and 2 bases from J, with 3 bases between. Germline V CDR1 and CDR2: DFQATT, SNEGSKA (reference sequence). CDR3: CSARGPYEQYF. In DNA form, the CDR3 reads TGCAGTGCTAGAGGGCCCTACGAGCAGTACTTC.

The rearrangement joins TRBV5-1 to TRBJ1-1; TRBD1 is a possible D gene (5 bases). V dropped 0 bases and J dropped 3 bases, with 9 bases sitting between them. This CDR3 is built from 14 residues. Looked up from germline, CDR1 is SGHRS and CDR2 is YFSETQ. Here the CDR3 DNA reads TGCGCCAGCAGCTTGGAGCGCAGGGACACTGAAGCTTTCTTT. Its translation: CASSLERRDTEAFF.

This chain joins TRBV27 and TRBJ1-5; maybe TRBD1 (5 bases). This CDR3 is built from 13 residues. Per germline, CDR1 MNHEY and CDR2 SMNVEV (reference sequence). Trimming pared 1 base from V and 7 bases from J, leaving 8 bases between. The CDR3 reads CASSLYRGQPQHF. As DNA, the CDR3 is TGTGCCAGCAGTTTATATCGGGGGCAGCCCCAGCATTTT.

The V call is TRBV25-1, the J call TRBJ1-2; D uncertain. Germline CDR1 MGHDK, CDR2 SYGVNS. Trimming left V 7 bases short and J 4 bases short, with 10 bases between. This CDR3 comprises 12 residues. The CDR3 DNA is TGTGCCAGCATGGAAGGGAGCTATGGCTACACCTTC. It specifies CASMEGSYGYTF.

This chain joins TRBV9 and TRBJ2-2; 7 bases are shared with TRBD2. The CDR3 runs 17 residues. CDR1 and CDR2 from the germline V gene are SGDLS and YYNGEE. Germline trimming cut 5 bases from V and 6 bases from J; bases unmatched to any gene: 16. The CDR3 spells CASSLMAGAVFSGELFF. In DNA, the CDR3 is TGTGCCAGCAGTCTGATGGCGGGAGCCGTTTTCTCCGGGGAGCTGTTTTTT.

The chain links TRBV11-2 to TRBJ1-2; tentative D call: TRBD1 (5 bases). The CDR3 totals 15 residues. CDR1 is SGHAT, CDR2 FQNNGV, per germline. The V end was cut by 0 bases, the J end by 8 bases, with 16 bases between. The CDR3 DNA is TGTGCCAGCAGCTTAGATGACGGCAGGGTGGAGGGCTACACCTTC. Translated, it gives CASSLDDGRVEGYTF.